This T cell receptor (beta chain) is from a study of T cells after yellow fever vaccination. CDR1 MNHNS and CDR2 SASEGT come from the germline V gene. This CDR3 is built from 12 residues. V lost 2 bases and J lost 6, with 8 bases in between. Study-wide results and limits: Subsequent to the booster, the majority of primary-vaccination clones reappeared (96% CD4, more than 70% CD8). Sorted repertoires could include abundant contaminating clonotypes from bulk cells.

TCRdb itself ran the 5' RACE reads through MiXCR, one entry per CDR3 protein. The data show a few hundred thousand distinct CDR3 sequences, with around 9.3% seen just once and approximately 3.5% held by the top ten. The table lists this clonotype with a few counts. Its antigen remains unknown. Sequencing used CD4+ T cells sorted from PBMCs, obtained 5 days after the yellow fever booster vaccination. The chain uses TRBV6-1 and TRBJ2-7; D gene ambiguous. This receptor was identified in a man younger than 35 who received the YFV17D yellow fever vaccine. DNA of the CDR3: TGTGCCAGCAGTGAAAGGTCTGGCGAGCAGTACGTC. Translated, it gives CASSERSGEQYV.